These 17 T cell receptor beta chains were sequenced from one sample in a study of blood T cell repertoires in COVID-19. Sequenced by immunoSEQ multiplex PCR; TCRdb stores in-frame clones only, minus some. The table has about 98,000 clones, over 70% seen once. Source material: peripheral blood. The source of these receptors is an elderly woman with acute or convalescent COVID-19.

In its sample, this clone was seen once. The rearrangement links TRBV3-1 (or the pseudogene TRBV3-2) to TRBJ1-4, with D maybe TRBD1 (6 bases). The germline V and J ends were trimmed by 3 bases and 8 bases, with 13 bases remaining between them. The CDR3 is 14 residues long. CDR1 and CDR2 from the germline V gene are LGHDT and YNNKEL (reference sequence). The CDR3 coding sequence is TGTGCCAGCAGCCAGGGGAAGAGGGGGGAAAAACTGTTTTTT. This gives the protein CASSQGKRGEKLFF.

The chain combines TRBV10-3 with TRBJ1-4; TRBD1 agrees at 7 bases. The CDR3 sequence is 13 residues long. The germline V gene has CDR1 ENHRY and CDR2 SYGVKD. Germline trimming cut 8 bases from V and 4 bases from J; bases unmatched to any gene: 4. The CDR3 region is CAIGGQSNEKLFF. CDR3 nucleotides: TGTGCCATCGGGGGACAGAGTAATGAAAAACTGTTTTTT.

The rearrangement links TRBV2 to TRBJ1-2; 7 bases are shared with TRBD1. The V gene's germline CDR1 is SNHLY and CDR2 FYNNEI. V shed 2 bases and J 5 bases; nucleotides not matched to a gene: 5. The CDR3 sequence is 14 residues long. The CDR3 bases are TGTGCCAGCAGTGAATCGCAGGGGGGATATGGCTACACCTTC. Translating gives CASSESQGGYGYTF.

This chain connects TRBV2 to TRBJ1-2; weak D call: TRBD1 (5 bases). Trimming left V 3 bases short and J 9 bases short, with 17 bases between. The V gene's germline CDR1 is SNHLY and CDR2 FYNNEI. This CDR3 is built from 14 residues. In DNA, the CDR3 is TGTGCCAGCAGTGACTTTAGGCAGGGAAGGCGCTACACCTTC. Its protein is CASSDFRQGRRYTF.

This clone was observed once. V usage is TRBV11-2 and J usage is TRBJ2-2; possibly TRBD2 for D (5 bases). This CDR3 has 16 amino acids. V was clipped by 3 bases and J by 1 base, with 12 bases between them. The germline gives CDR1 SGHAT, CDR2 FQNNGV. The CDR3 nucleotides read TGTGCCAGCAGCTTCTTTGGCCGGGAGAACACCGGGGAGCTGTTTTTT. Protein: CASSFFGRENTGELFF.

V is TRBV7-2 and J is TRBJ1-2, with 7 bases fitting TRBD1. This CDR3 comprises 12 residues. Germline CDR1 SGHTA, CDR2 FQGNSA. V gave up 5 bases and J gave up 7 bases; unmatched junction bases: 4. The CDR3 sequence is CASSPRQGGYTF. The CDR3 region has the DNA TGTGCCAGCAGCCCGCGACAGGGTGGCTACACCTTC.

Only a few counts were recorded for this clone. The chain has TRBV2 and TRBJ1-2; 7 bases are a match to TRBD1. The CDR3 has 16 amino acids. J gave up 8 bases and V 4 bases, and 16 bases lay outside the gene matches. The germline V gene encodes CDR1 SNHLY and CDR2 FYNNEI. CDR3 amino acids: CASSGPHDDRDGGYTF. CDR3 nucleotides: TGTGCCAGCAGTGGGCCGCATGACGACAGGGACGGAGGCTACACCTTC.

The V call is TRBV30, the J call TRBJ1-2; unclear D gene. The CDR3 runs to 13 residues. The V gene's germline CDR1 is GTSNPN and CDR2 SVGIG (reference sequence). Trimming took 0 bases from V and 6 from J, leaving 11 bases between them. Here the CDR3 DNA reads TGTGCCTGGAGTGTAAATCGGGGTGATGGCTACACCTTC. Translated: CAWSVNRGDGYTF.

J is TRBJ1-4 and V is TRBV6-1; 10 positions agree with TRBD1. Germline CDR1 and CDR2: MNHNS and SASEGT. CDR3 size: 15 residues. The J segment lost 7 bases and the V segment lost 1 base, leaving 3 bases of the junction unmatched. In DNA, the CDR3 is TGTGCCAGCAGTGAAGGACAGGGGGCGGGTGAAAAACTGTTTTTT. It codes for CASSEGQGAGEKLFF.

The sample holds one count of this clone. This sequence joins TRBV27 and TRBJ2-5; D perhaps matches TRBD2 (6 bases). CDR3 length: 14 residues. The germline V and J ends were trimmed by 3 bases and 2 bases, with 10 bases remaining between them. Germline-derived CDR1 and CDR2 are MNHEY and SMNVEV (reference sequence). The CDR3 DNA reads TGTGCCAGCAGTTTTAGCGGAGGTCAAGAGACCCAGTACTTC. Protein sequence: CASSFSGGQETQYF.

This clone showed up just once. The J gene is TRBJ1-1, the V gene TRBV11-2; 9 bases align to TRBD1. CDR1 is SGHAT, CDR2 FQNNGV, per germline. CDR3 length: 16 amino acids. With 4 bases clipped from V and 4 bases from J, the junction kept 10 bases outside the gene matches. The CDR3 DNA follows: TGTGCCAGCAGCTCGACGGGACAGGGTCTTATCACTGAAGCTTTCTTT. The encoded protein is CASSSTGQGLITEAFF.

V and J are TRBV3-1 (or the pseudogene TRBV3-2) and TRBJ1-5; the D gene is possibly TRBD1 (6 bases). The CDR3 has 14 amino acids. V lost 4 bases and J 2 bases, leaving 9 bases between the germline ends. The V gene's germline CDR1 is LGHDT and CDR2 YNNKEL (reference sequence). For the CDR3, the DNA is TGTGCCAGCAGCCGCGGACAGCGCAATCAGCCCCAGCATTTT. Translating it yields CASSRGQRNQPQHF.

This clone was seen only a few times. V gene TRBV5-8 combines with J gene TRBJ2-6; D gene uncertain. V shed 4 bases and J shed 1 base, with 12 bases lying between them. CDR3 length: 16 amino acids. CDR1 SGHTS and CDR2 YDEGEE come from the germline V gene. The CDR3 nucleotides read TGTGCCAGCAGCAACCATCCAGGTTCTGGGGCCAACGTCCTGACTTTC. This encodes CASSNHPGSGANVLTF.

CDR3 sequence: CASRGSALNQPQHF. The CDR3 coding sequence is TGTGCCAGCAGAGGCAGCGCTCTCAATCAGCCCCAGCATTTT. The V and J genes are TRBV2 and TRBJ1-5; no clear D. Germline V gives CDR1 SNHLY, CDR2 FYNNEI. Trimming pared 6 bases from V and 3 bases from J, leaving 12 bases between. The CDR3 length is 14 residues. The full variable domain, in which reference TRBV2 and TRBJ1-5 provide the parts outside the CDR3, is EPEVTQTPSHQVTQMGQEVILRCVPISNHLYFYWYRQILGQKVEFLVSFYNNEISEKSEIFDDQFSVERPDGSNFTLKIRSTKLEDSAMYFCASRGSALNQPQHFGDGTRLSIL.

The rearrangement uses TRBV11-2 and TRBJ2-7; D gene uncertain. V shed 1 base and J shed 9 bases, with 10 bases lying between them. CDR1 and CDR2 (germline): SGHAT, FQNNGV. CDR3 size: 12 residues. This chain's CDR3 is CASSLGVGGQYV. The CDR3 nucleotides are TGTGCCAGCAGCTTAGGGGTAGGCGGGCAGTACGTC.

The gene calls are TRBV5-1 and TRBJ2-2; TRBD2 aligns across 10 bases. Trimming removed 1 base from V and 4 bases from J; junction bases left unmatched: 4. Germline V gene sequence: CDR1 SGHRS, CDR2 YFSETQ. This CDR3 is built from 16 residues. This chain's CDR3 is CASSLSSGGPTGELFF. The CDR3 DNA is TGCGCCAGCAGCTTGTCTAGCGGGGGACCCACCGGGGAGCTGTTTTTT.

This chain links TRBV19 with TRBJ2-1, with a possible D match to TRBD1 (5 bases). The germline gives CDR1 LNHDA, CDR2 SQIVND (reference sequence). The CDR3 runs 16 residues. Trimming removed 0 bases at V and 9 bases at J, with 18 bases between. The CDR3 DNA reads TGTGCCAGTAGTATAGACTCGACCCTCAGGGTTCTTGAGCAGTTCTTC. It codes for CASSIDSTLRVLEQFF.